This T cell receptor (beta chain) derives from a study of CD8+CD57+ T cells in acquired aplastic anemia. CDR1 and CDR2 from the germline V gene are SGHRS and YFSETQ. CDR3 size: 14 residues. The V and J ends lost 0 bases and 10 bases respectively, with 14 bases between them. Genomic DNA constituted the template upon which TCR beta VDJ and CDR3 profiling was performed. TCRdb re-derived calls from the reads in MiXCR, one entry per CDR3 protein. The sample contains approximately 300,000 distinct CDR3 sequences, about 50% of which appear only once. This clonotype was counted many times. Whoever was chosen for sequencing had shown CD8+CD57+ cell expansion by flow cytometry.

The J gene is TRBJ2-1, the V gene TRBV5-1, with unresolved D. Sequencing input: sorted CD4+, CD8+, or CD8+CD57+ T cells (not recorded which) from PBMCs. This clonotype was obtained from a human donor with aplastic anemia. The chain's CDR3 is CASSLGTDWAEQFF. For the CDR3, the DNA is TGCGCCAGCAGCTTGGGGACCGATTGGGCCGAGCAGTTCTTC. The entire variable domain, with the rest obtained from reference TRBV5-1 and TRBJ2-1, is as follows: KAGVTQTPRYLIKTRGQQVTLSCSPISGHRSVSWYQQTPGQGLQFLFEYFSETQRNKGNFPGRFSGRQFSNSRSEMNVSTLELGDSALYLCASSLGTDWAEQFFGPGTRLTVL.